The entry that follows covers one T cell receptor (beta chain) sequence. Its antigen is unknown. Amplified TCR beta CDR3 regions came from RNA transcripts. HTBI primers were employed in a first-round RT-PCR of the TCR CDR3. TCRdb itself ran the multiplex PCR reads through MiXCR, one entry per CDR3 protein. Here the sample spans about 500,000 distinct CDR3 sequences, 15% to 20% being singletons. Per the germline V gene, CDR1 is SGDLS and CDR2 is YYNGEE. V lost 0 bases to trimming and J lost 7 bases, with 4 bases between them. CDR3 length: 12 amino acids. The data belong to a study of T cells in Graves' hyperthyroidism and ophthalmopathy. Study conclusions and caveats: Most thyroid clonotypes that were expanded above 0.001 also turned up in blood.

This sequence was found in a woman between 25 and 40 years old with Graves' ophthalmopathy. The sequencing sample was made of blood. The chain uses TRBV9 and TRBJ2-2; no clear D gene. In DNA form, the CDR3 reads TGTGCCAGCAGCGTAGAGTACGGGGAGCTGTTTTTT. Its protein is CASSVEYGELFF.